The entry below gives a single TCR beta chain sequence along with its context. This clonotype was seen repeatedly, ten times or more. The antigen it recognizes is unknown. Per-nucleotide qualities are absent, and no much larger clonotype sits a single base away. Preparation of the library involved multiplex PCR. Sequencer: Illumina HiSeq 4000. To build TCR beta libraries, CDR3 regions were amplified by Arm-PCR using iRepertoire HTBI primers. Gel purification was performed on PCR products prior to sequencing. Under the source paper's analysis protocol: Gene usage analysis of CDR3 amino acid clonotypes used the 50 to 70 TRBV and 14 to 15 TRBJ segments found across samples. Filtered high-quality paired reads were merged into contigs using COPE and FqMerger. BLAST was used to align contigs to IMGT TRBV, TRBD and TRBJ reference genes, with CDR3 defined following IMGT. Any clonotype with a frequency above 0.1% was classified as a highly expanded clone. Repertoire diversity was measured by Shannon entropy, and V-J evenness by the Gini coefficient. Clonotypes shared by more than one individual were considered public. The public reads were reanalyzed by TCRdb: fastp trimming at Q25, MiXCR alignment, in-frame beta chains only. Rows matching on CDR3 protein sequence are summarized as one entry with the most common DNA and genes. V and J calls and clone size were set by TCRdb, not the authors. The sample includes about 450,000 distinct CDR3 sequences, with roughly 15% observed a single time. Of the sample, approximately 15% is held by the ten largest clones.

The sample's time point label, in plain terms: newly diagnosed GD, antithyroid drugs for less than 3 months. For both TCR sequencing and RNA sequencing, RNA was extracted from PBMCs using TRIzol. The diagnosis of Graves' disease was made according to American Thyroid Association guidelines. Recruitment of patients was carried out at an endocrinology department in Xi'an, China. Each patient gave about 8.1 milliliters of peripheral blood, collected in an EDTA anticoagulant tube. Ficoll Paque Plus density gradient separation was used to isolate PBMCs, and no further T cell sorting was performed. An Agilent 2100 Bioanalyzer and agarose gel were used to check RNA quality, while a NanoDrop 2000 measured RNA concentration. The sample originates from a study of regulatory T cells in long-lasting Graves disease (dated by TCRdb to the early 2020s). For context, the study as a whole: Newly diagnosed Graves' disease patients had taken antithyroid drugs for less than 3 months. Peripheral blood TCR sequencing and RNA sequencing compared persistent Graves' disease patients with newly diagnosed Graves' disease patients. The study took place in China and was registered as a clinical trial. A total of roughly 35 samples underwent TCR sequencing: around 13 from persistent and around 20 from newly diagnosed Graves' disease patients. General findings and caveats noted by the study authors: The authors noted that the small sample size was a limitation that may lower accuracy. Only the TCR beta chain was sequenced and analyzed. Persistent patients shared more public clonotypes among themselves (around 2,700) than newly diagnosed patients did (approximately 870). Persistent Graves' disease patients showed lower TCR Shannon entropy and fewer highly expanded clones than newly diagnosed patients, suggesting clonal expansion. Only peripheral blood was studied, because thyroid tissue, the primary lesion, was inaccessible.

A further study also used this sample, focusing on T cells in Graves' hyperthyroidism and ophthalmopathy. Per the second study: Stable Graves' hyperthyroidism was defined as the absence of progression to ophthalmopathy over 18 months of follow-up. The hyperthyroidism patients were between 18 and 65 years old and newly diagnosed, with a disease duration of less than 2 months. Exclusion was applied to patients with uncontrolled infections, other autoimmune diseases, pregnancy or lactation. Clinical symptoms, serum thyroxine and TRAb, thyroid ultrasound, and orbital computed tomography formed the basis for the diagnoses. For the first round of RT-PCR on the TCR CDR3, the HTBI primer set was used together with the Qiagen OneStep RT-PCR kit. Most expanded thyroid clonotypes (frequency above 0.001) were also detected in blood, suggesting blood repertoires may reflect thyroid immune responses. In cross-validation, a model built on a 13 V-J signature told ophthalmopathy apart from stable hyperthyroidism with roughly 87% sensitivity and roughly 81% specificity, and in testing the same model reached 80%/75%. In validation, the model predicted progression to ophthalmopathy a median of roughly 6.1 months before onset, with about 67% sensitivity and almost 75% specificity. A discovery cohort of fewer than 110 patients, about 43 with Graves' ophthalmopathy and about 58 with stable Graves' hyperthyroidism, was used to find distinguishing TCR V-J signatures. Prospective prediction of ophthalmopathy was tested in an independent validation cohort of some 19 hyperthyroidism patients and 17 patients who later progressed to ophthalmopathy. For training and testing, the 100 or so patients in the discovery cohort were randomly divided in a 7:3 ratio. The study also compared thyroid tissue and blood T-cell repertoires from five or six Graves' hyperthyroidism patients. Once sampling was done, hyperthyroidism patients were given methimazole at a starting dose of 30 mg daily, whereas ophthalmopathy patients were given high-dose intravenous methylprednisolone. A second multiplex PCR round built the libraries, followed by size selection and purification. Paired-end sequencing of the libraries was performed with 100 bp reads on an Illumina HiSeq2000. SOAPnuke was used to process the raw data, removing reads that contained adapters or uncalled bases, had a mean Phred below 15, or lacked an exact match to the constant primer or identifier. High-quality paired reads were merged using COPE v1.2.5, and each unique nucleotide sequence was defined as a clonotype. Clonotypes were aligned to IMGT TRBV, TRBD and TRBJ reference segments using MiTCR v1.1. Only V-J combinations with frequency above 0.0001, covering approximately 99% of repertoires, were analysed. The TCS score was defined as F50 (clonal expansion) divided by E x V (chaos), with BLOSUM62-based TCRdist calculated between CDR3 peptides within each V-J. Welch's t-statistics and random forest reduced roughly 530 V-J features to fewer than 15, which were used in a naive Bayes classifier (R e1071). Sample size was not statistically predetermined, and investigators were not blinded to group allocation. According to the paper, TCR Vbeta CDR3 sequencing was carried out on 120 to 150 peripheral blood samples, which came from fewer than 50 ophthalmopathy, approximately 78 hyperthyroidism and roughly 17 progressor patients.

Sequenced here: peripheral blood mononuclear cells (PBMCs), sampled at new diagnosis, from a patient treated with antithyroid drugs. The TCR originated in a woman between 50 and 59 years old with Graves disease. Donor details come from another sample of the same person, matched by shared clones.

The CDR3 protein: CASSRREVGTDTQYF. The DNA reads TGTGCCAGCTCACGCAGGGAGGTTGGCACAGATACGCAGTATTTT. This receptor chain uses TRBV18 and TRBJ2-3; a tentative D match to TRBD2 spans 6 bases. CDR1 and CDR2 (KGHSH, LQKENI) derive from the germline V gene. The CDR3 covers 15 residues, taking in both the cysteine and the phenylalanine. The CDR3 DNA has 45 bases and is translated from base 1. The V end loses 4 bases and the J end loses 1 base, and a stretch of 12 bases separates them.